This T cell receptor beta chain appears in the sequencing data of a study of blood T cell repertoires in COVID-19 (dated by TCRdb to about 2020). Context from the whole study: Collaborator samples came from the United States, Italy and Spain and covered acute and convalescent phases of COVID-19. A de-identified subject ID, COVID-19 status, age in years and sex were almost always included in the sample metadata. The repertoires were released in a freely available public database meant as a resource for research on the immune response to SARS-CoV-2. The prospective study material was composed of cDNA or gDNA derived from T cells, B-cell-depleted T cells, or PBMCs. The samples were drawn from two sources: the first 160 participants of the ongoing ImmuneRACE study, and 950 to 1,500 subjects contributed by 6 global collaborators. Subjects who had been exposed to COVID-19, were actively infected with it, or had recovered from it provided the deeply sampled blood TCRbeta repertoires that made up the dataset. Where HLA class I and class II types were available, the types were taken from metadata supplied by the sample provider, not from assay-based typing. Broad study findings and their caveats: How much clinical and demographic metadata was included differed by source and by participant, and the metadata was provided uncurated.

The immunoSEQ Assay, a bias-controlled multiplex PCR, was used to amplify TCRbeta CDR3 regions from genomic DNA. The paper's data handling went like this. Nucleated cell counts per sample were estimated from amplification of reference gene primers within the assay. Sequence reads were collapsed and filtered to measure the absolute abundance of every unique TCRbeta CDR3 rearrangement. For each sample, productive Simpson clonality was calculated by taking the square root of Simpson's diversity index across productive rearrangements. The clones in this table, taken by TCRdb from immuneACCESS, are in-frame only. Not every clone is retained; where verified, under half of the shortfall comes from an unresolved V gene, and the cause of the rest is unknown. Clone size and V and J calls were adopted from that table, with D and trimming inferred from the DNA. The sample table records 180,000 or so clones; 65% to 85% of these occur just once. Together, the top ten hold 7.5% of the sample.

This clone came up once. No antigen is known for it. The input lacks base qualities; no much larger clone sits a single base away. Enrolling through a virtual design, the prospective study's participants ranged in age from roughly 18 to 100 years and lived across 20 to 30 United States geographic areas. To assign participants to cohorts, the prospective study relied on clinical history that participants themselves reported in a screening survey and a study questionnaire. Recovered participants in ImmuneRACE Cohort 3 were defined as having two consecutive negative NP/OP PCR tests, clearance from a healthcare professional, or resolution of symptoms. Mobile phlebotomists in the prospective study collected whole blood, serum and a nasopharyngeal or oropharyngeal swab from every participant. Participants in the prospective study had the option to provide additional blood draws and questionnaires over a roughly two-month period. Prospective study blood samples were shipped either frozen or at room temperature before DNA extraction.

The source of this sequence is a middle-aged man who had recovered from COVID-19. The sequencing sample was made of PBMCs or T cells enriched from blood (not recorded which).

The nucleotides are TGTGCCAGTAGTATTGGACATCTTAAAAGTCCGGCCTCTGGAAACACCATATATTTT. Translated, this is CASSIGHLKSPASGNTIYF. The chain was built from TRBV19 and TRBJ1-3; TRBD1 is a weak D gene call, 5 bases matching. The CDR3 contains 19 residues, cysteine and phenylalanine counted. The retained sequence is limited to the CDR3, 57 bases, with the frame set at the first base. Via the germline V gene (reference sequence), CDR1 is LNHDA and CDR2 SQIVND. V is clipped by 3 bases and J by 0 bases, and the sequence between their germline boundaries is 21 bases long.